One sample yielded the 29 T cell receptor beta chains listed below, sequenced in a study of CD8 T cells in Susac syndrome. Given that CD62L sheds upon thawing, staining for CD27 and CD45RA defined the memory subsets used for TEMRA sorting. The RNA, about 0.5 to 1 ug, was put through reverse transcription using random hexamers. TCRdb re-analysed the immunoSEQ multiplex PCR reads in MiXCR, keeping a single row per CDR3 protein. The sample carries about 1,300 distinct CDR3 sequences, 65% to 70% recorded once. Sequencing was performed on CD8+ TEMRA cells from PBMCs. Specified subset: FACS-sorted terminally differentiated effector memory CD8+ T cells re-expressing CD45RA (CD8+ TEMRA). The receptors derive from a human donor with Susac syndrome.

As concerns this clonotype: The germline gene is not matched at one end of the junction; a read error may be the cause. The rearrangement uses TRBV7-9 and TRBJ2-6, with D unclear. The length of the CDR3 is 19 residues. Germline V gene sequence: CDR1 SEHNR, CDR2 FQNEAQ (reference sequence). CDR3 bases: TGTGCCAGCAGCTTAGAGGGCTGTGATTCCCACTTTGGGGACAACGTCCTGACTTTC. Translation gives CASSLEGCDSHFGDNVLTF.

On this clonotype: The junction shows a germline mismatch at one end, possibly a read error. The J gene is TRBJ1-4, the V gene TRBV3-1; D is ambiguous. CDR3 length equals 17 residues. Germline V gene sequence: CDR1 LGHDT, CDR2 YNNKEL (reference sequence). CDR3 sequence: CARSQPSDWDPNEKLFF. Written as DNA, the CDR3 is TGTGCCAGGAGCCAACCTTCCGACTGGGATCCTAATGAAAAACTGTTTTTT. The full variable domain, rest sourced from reference TRBV3-1 and TRBJ1-4, is DTAVSQTPKYLVTQMGNDKSIKCEQNLGHDTMYWYKQDSKKFLKIMFSYNNKELIINETVPNRFSPKSPDKAHLNLHINSLELGDSAVYFCARSQPSDWDPNEKLFFGSGTQLSVL.

A few counts support this clonotype. The chain is built from TRBV6-2 or TRBV6-3 and TRBJ2-1; tentatively, D is TRBD1 (5 bases). The germline CDR1 and CDR2 sequences are MNHEY and SVGEGT. The CDR3 is 13 amino acids. The ends were cut back, 0 bases at V and 7 bases at J, with 7 bases in the middle. The CDR3 sequence: CASSYSKGNEQFF. DNA for the CDR3: TGTGCCAGCAGTTACTCTAAGGGGAATGAGCAGTTCTTC.

The J gene is TRBJ2-7, the V gene TRBV7-9; D may be TRBD1 (6 bases). The CDR3 has 12 amino acids. The ends were cut back, 5 bases at V and 3 bases at J, with 8 bases in the middle. The germline CDR1 and CDR2 sequences are SEHNR and FQNEAQ (reference sequence). The CDR3 reads CASSPTGYEQYF. The DNA of the CDR3 is TGTGCCAGCAGCCCGACAGGCTACGAGCAGTACTTC.

V and J are TRBV7-9 and TRBJ2-1; no reliable D call. The CDR3 sequence is 15 residues long. CDR1 SEHNR and CDR2 FQNEAQ come from the germline V gene (reference sequence). V lost 5 bases, J lost 0 bases, and 11 bases lay in between. The CDR3 nucleotides are TGTGCCAGCAGCACACTCCGTAGCTCCTACAATGAGCAGTTCTTC. Translation: CASSTLRSSYNEQFF.

As for this clonotype: A read error may produce the germline difference seen at one junction end. V usage is TRBV7-6 and J usage is TRBJ1-6; D might be TRBD1 (6 bases). From germline, CDR1 is SGHVS and CDR2 FNYEAQ. The CDR3 contains 18 residues. CDR3 sequence: CDSSLFLGGPCKFSPLHF. The DNA for the CDR3 is TGTGACAGCAGCTTATTTCTCGGGGGGCCGTGTAAATTTTCACCCCTCCACTTT.

As for this clonotype: A much larger clone is a single base away; this may be a read error. CDR3 DNA sequence: TGTGCCTGCAGCTCTTACAGGGGCGCAGATACGCAGTATTTT. Its protein is CACSSYRGADTQYF. The chain employs TRBV7-2 and TRBJ2-3; TRBD1 aligns across 7 bases. The CDR3 is 14 amino acids. CDR1 and CDR2 (germline): SGHTA, FQGNSA. The full variable domain, in which reference TRBV7-2 and TRBJ2-3 provide the parts outside the CDR3, is GAGVSQSPSNKVTEKGKDVELRCDPISGHTALYWYRQSLGQGLEFLIYFQGNSAPDKSGLPSDRFSAERTGGSVSTLTIQRTQQEDSAVYLCACSSYRGADTQYFGPGTRLTVL.

The rearrangement joins TRBV28 to TRBJ1-5; TRBD1 might be the D (5 bases). The CDR3 consists of 14 residues. V was pared by 7 bases and J by 9 bases, with 19 bases between. Germline V lookup: CDR1 MDHEN, CDR2 SYDVKM. The CDR3 sequence: CASISLDTPRPQHF. CDR3 DNA: TGTGCCAGCATTTCTCTGGACACGCCGAGGCCCCAGCATTTT.

The rearrangement joins TRBV9 to TRBJ1-1, with D perhaps TRBD1 (5 bases). This CDR3 spans 14 amino acids. From germline, CDR1 is SGDLS and CDR2 YYNGEE. V lost 0 bases and J 6 bases, leaving 12 bases between the germline ends. CDR3 region: CASSVGRMGAEAFF. The CDR3 DNA sequence: TGTGCCAGCAGCGTAGGAAGGATGGGGGCTGAAGCTTTCTTT.

Only a few counts were recorded for this clonotype. J is TRBJ1-5 and V is TRBV6-1, with D possibly TRBD1 on 6 matching bases. The CDR3 is 15 amino acids. Germline loops: CDR1 MNHNS, CDR2 SASEGT. Trimming removed 6 bases from V and 0 bases from J, with 12 bases in between. The CDR3 loop reads CASRPQGISNQPQHF. In DNA, the CDR3 is TGTGCCAGCAGACCACAGGGTATTAGCAATCAGCCCCAGCATTTT.

Points on this clonotype: Since the CDR3 does not end with the conserved phenylalanine or tryptophan, this likely comes from a read error. The DNA is left out, because the CDR3 cannot be placed on it with certainty; the CDR3 is given as TCRdb lists it. The chain couples TRBV4-3 to TRBJ1-1. The germline V gene encodes CDR1 LGHNA and CDR2 YSLEER. Including both end residues, the CDR3 is 13 amino acids long. CDR3 amino acids: CASSPSRNTEALI.

This clonotype turned up a few times. This chain joins TRBV19 and TRBJ1-5, with D perhaps TRBD1 (5 bases). Germline V gives CDR1 LNHDA, CDR2 SQIVND (reference sequence). Trimming shortened V by 3 bases and J by 10 bases, and 7 bases separated the two germline ends. CDR3 length: 11 residues. CDR3 nucleotides: TGTGCCAGTAGTATCGGGGACCCCCAGCATTTT. This gives the protein CASSIGDPQHF.

By proportion, this clonotype is large. The V gene is TRBV7-9, the J gene TRBJ2-1, with D perhaps being TRBD1 or TRBD2 (5 bases each). CDR1 is SEHNR and CDR2 is FQNEAQ in the germline V gene (reference sequence). The CDR3 is 15 amino acids. V was clipped by 4 bases and J by 4 bases, with 14 bases between them. Written as DNA, the CDR3 is TGTGCCAGCAGCTCCGGGACGGGAATATACAATGAGCAGTTCTTC. Its translation is CASSSGTGIYNEQFF.

The chain uses TRBV29-1 and TRBJ1-3; maybe TRBD1 (6 bases). CDR1 and CDR2 (germline): SQVTM, ANQGSEA. Trimming took off 6 bases at V and 4 bases at J, with 16 bases between the two ends. This CDR3 has 14 amino acids. CDR3 sequence (DNA): TGCAGCGTGGGCATTCAGGGGTCCGGAAACACCATATATTTT. Amino acids: CSVGIQGSGNTIYF.

Comment on this clonotype: At one boundary the junction diverges from the germline segment, which might be a read error. The chain uses TRBV12-3 or TRBV12-4 and TRBJ2-2; no clear D gene. This CDR3 has 12 residues. CDR3 in amino acids: CAWSKNSGELFF. The CDR3 bases are TGTGCCTGGAGTAAGAACTCCGGGGAGCTGTTTTTT.

The chain recombines TRBV10-3 with TRBJ2-1, with TRBD2 as a possible D gene (6 bases). Germline loops: CDR1 ENHRY, CDR2 SYGVKD. The CDR3 is 13 residues long. V was clipped by 6 bases and J by 4 bases, with 10 bases between them. The CDR3 DNA reads as TGTGCCATCAGGCGGGGTCAATACAATGAGCAGTTCTTC. Amino acid sequence: CAIRRGQYNEQFF.

J is TRBJ2-2 and V is TRBV6-1; D is ambiguous. The V gene's germline CDR1 is MNHNS and CDR2 SASEGT. The CDR3 extends over 15 amino acids. Trimming stripped 5 bases from V and 1 base from J, with 11 bases between. CDR3 in amino acids: CASSYGSENTGELFF. In nucleotides, the CDR3 is TGTGCCAGCAGTTACGGGTCAGAGAACACCGGGGAGCTGTTTTTT.

The rearrangement links TRBV7-6 to TRBJ2-1; possibly TRBD1 or TRBD2 for D (5 bases each). CDR1 and CDR2 (germline): SGHVS, FNYEAQ. V was pared by 4 bases and J by 5 bases, with 18 bases between. The CDR3 is 16 amino acids. The CDR3 DNA reads as TGTGCCAGCAGCTCGCCCCGGTGGGGGTCCAACAATGAGCAGTTCTTC. Translated: CASSSPRWGSNNEQFF.

The chain carries TRBV4-1 and TRBJ2-5; 12 bases are shared with TRBD2. There are 18 residues in the CDR3. V dropped 0 bases and J dropped 8; count of bases not matched to a gene: 13. Germline V gene data show CDR1 as MGHRA and CDR2 as YSYEKL. The DNA of the CDR3 is TGCGCCAGCAGCCAAGATTTTTCTAGCGGGGGGGCTGGGGAAACCCAGTACTTC. Its protein product is CASSQDFSSGGAGETQYF.

The chain has TRBV7-9 and TRBJ2-6, with D maybe TRBD1 (5 bases). The CDR3 contains 19 residues. Germline V gives CDR1 SEHNR, CDR2 FQNEAQ (reference sequence). Trimming took off 1 base at V and 5 bases at J, with 21 bases between the two ends. The CDR3 here is CASSLEVRDSHFWANVLTF. In nucleotides, the CDR3 is TGTGCCAGCAGCTTAGAGGTCAGGGATTCCCACTTTTGGGCCAACGTCCTGACTTTC.

As concerns this clonotype: The junction differs from germline at one of its ends, possibly a read error. CDR3 sequence reads: CASSLLQGVEDFF. DNA for the CDR3: TGTGCCAGCAGTTTACTACAGGGGGTTGAAGATTTCTTT. The gene calls are TRBV28 and TRBJ1-1; 8 bases map to TRBD1. Germline V gene sequence: CDR1 MDHEN, CDR2 SYDVKM. This CDR3 spans 13 amino acids.

For this clonotype: It may be a read error: a sequence one base away is much more abundant. J is TRBJ1-1 and V is TRBV7-9, with D uncertain. V was cut by 3 bases and J by 4 bases, with 12 bases left in between. CDR3 size: 14 residues. Germline V lookup: CDR1 SEHNR, CDR2 FQNEAQ (reference sequence). The CDR3 sequence: CASSLQVWVTEAFF. The CDR3 DNA follows: TGTGCCAGCAGCTTGCAGGTATGGGTCACTGAAGCTTTCTTT.

Concerning this clonotype: One junction end disagrees with the germline gene, perhaps due to a read error. The CDR3 bases are TGCGCCAGCATCCCCTCCAGGAACACTGAATCTTTCTTT. Amino acids: CASIPSRNTESFF. The chain couples TRBV4-3 to TRBJ1-1; D remains ambiguous. This CDR3 is built from 13 residues. Germline CDR1 LGHNA, CDR2 YSLEER.

Only a few counts were recorded for this clonotype. V is TRBV12-3 or TRBV12-4 and J is TRBJ2-2; unclear D gene. The CDR3 has 12 amino acids. V lost 10 bases and J 1 base, leaving 7 bases between the germline ends. The CDR3 DNA is TGTGCCATCATTAAGAACACCGGGGAGCTGTTTTTT. This sequence encodes CAIIKNTGELFF.

Comment on this clonotype: An end of the junction does not agree with germline; a read error may underlie this. The V gene is TRBV4-3, the J gene TRBJ1-1, with D unresolved. Germline CDR1 is LGHNA and CDR2 is YSLEER. There are 13 residues in the CDR3. CDR3: CAISPSMNTEAFF. The CDR3 coding sequence is TGCGCCATCAGCCCCTCCATGAACACTGAAGCTTTCTTT.

Of note for this clonotype: The junction departs from the called germline gene at one end, perhaps through a read error. The chain employs TRBV27 and TRBJ2-1; D is unclear. This CDR3 is 14 amino acids long. CDR1 is MNHEY and CDR2 is SMNVEV in the germline V gene (reference sequence). The CDR3 DNA reads TGTGCGAGCAGGATAGGTCCTGGGAACAATGAGCTGTTCTTC. Translated, it gives CASRIGPGNNELFF.

This chain joins TRBV24-1 and TRBJ2-4; no clear D. V lost 3 bases and J lost 4, with 18 bases in between. Germline assignment: CDR1 KGHDR and CDR2 SFDVKD. The CDR3 consists of 17 residues. The CDR3 bases are TGTGCCACCAGTGATGGATTAAACTGGGCATGGAAAAACATTCAGTACTTC. Translating gives CATSDGLNWAWKNIQYF.

The chain combines TRBV5-6 with TRBJ1-1; unclear D gene. The V end lost 0 bases, the J end lost 1 base, and 10 bases lay between the germline ends. The length of the CDR3 is 15 residues. Germline CDR1 is SGHDT and CDR2 is YYEEEE. The CDR3 region is CASSLGVMPNTEAFF. Written as DNA, the CDR3 is TGTGCCAGCAGCTTGGGGGTAATGCCGAACACTGAAGCTTTCTTT.

The V gene is TRBV24-1, the J gene TRBJ2-1; 7 bases fit TRBD2. J gave up 10 bases and V 0 bases, and 11 bases lay outside the gene matches. The CDR3 runs 16 residues. The germline V gene has CDR1 KGHDR and CDR2 SFDVKD. This CDR3 reads CATSDLGLPGRLEQFF. The CDR3 DNA follows: TGTGCCACCAGTGATTTGGGACTCCCCGGGAGGTTGGAGCAGTTCTTC.